A single sample gave rise to the 22 T cell receptor beta chains below, sequenced in a study of graft-versus-host responses after intestinal transplantation. These receptors' antigens are unknown. Generated by immunoSEQ multiplex PCR, the TCRdb table keeps only in-frame clones and is missing some. The sample has approximately 120,000 clones; approximately 92% are singletons. This sample comprised unstimulated CD4+ T cells sorted from spleen or lymph node cells, obtained before intestinal transplant. The source is a human donor who received an intestinal transplant.

The chain employs TRBV5-1 and TRBJ1-1, with 7 bases lining up with TRBD1. The J segment lost 0 bases and the V segment lost 4 bases, leaving 3 bases of the junction unmatched. CDR3 length: 14 residues. Germline CDR1 SGHRS, CDR2 YFSETQ. CDR3 sequence: CASSRGQLNTEAFF. The DNA of the CDR3 is TGCGCCAGCAGCCGGGGACAGCTGAACACTGAAGCTTTCTTT.

This chain links TRBV29-1 with TRBJ1-2; perhaps TRBD1 as D (6 bases). This CDR3 has 13 amino acids. Trimming shortened V by 4 bases and J by 8 bases, and 17 bases separated the two germline ends. CDR1 is SQVTM, CDR2 ANQGSEA, per germline. Written as DNA, the CDR3 is TGCAGCGTTGGCATGGACAGCCTATGGGGCTACACCTTC. This sequence encodes CSVGMDSLWGYTF.

The CDR3 DNA sequence: TGTGCCAGCAGCTGGACAGATACGCAGTATTTT. This codes for CASSWTDTQYF. V usage is TRBV5-6 and J usage is TRBJ2-3, with D unresolved. CDR3 length: 11 amino acids. The V end lost 3 bases, the J end lost 3 bases, and 2 bases lay between the germline ends. Germline values: CDR1 SGHDT, CDR2 YYEEEE. The full variable domain, its missing parts supplied by reference TRBV5-6 and TRBJ2-3, is DAGVTQSPTHLIKTRGQQVTLRCSPKSGHDTVSWYQQALGQGPQFIFQYYEEEERQRGNFPDRFSGHQFPNYSSELNVNALLLGDSALYLCASSWTDTQYFGPGTRLTVL.

This clone was recorded a few times. The rearrangement uses TRBV10-3 and TRBJ1-4; the D gene is possibly TRBD1 (5 bases). CDR1 is ENHRY, CDR2 SYGVKD, per germline. This CDR3 spans 12 amino acids. The ends were cut back, 2 bases at V and 10 bases at J, with 8 bases in the middle. CDR3 loop: CAISENQGKLFF. CDR3 coding DNA: TGTGCCATCAGTGAGAACCAGGGAAAACTGTTTTTT.

The chain links TRBV4-1 to TRBJ2-1, with 13 nucleotides matching TRBD2. V trimming: 5 bases; J trimming: 6 bases; junction bases outside the gene matches: 13. This CDR3 is built from 18 residues. Germline V gene lookup returns CDR1 MGHRA and CDR2 YSYEKL. The CDR3 region has the DNA TGCGCCAGCAGCATTGGGACTAGCGGGGCATTTAGTAGCAATGAGCAGTTCTTC. Amino acid sequence: CASSIGTSGAFSSNEQFF.

V is TRBV19 and J is TRBJ1-4, with 10 bases that match TRBD1. The germline CDR1 and CDR2 sequences are LNHDA and SQIVND (reference sequence). The junction had 4 bases not matched to a gene; V was cut back by 2 bases and J by 7 bases. The CDR3 is 15 amino acids. The CDR3: CASSIRRQGAEKLFF. The CDR3 nucleotides are TGTGCCAGTAGTATAAGGAGACAGGGGGCTGAAAAACTGTTTTTT.

The V call is TRBV4-1, the J call TRBJ1-3; tentative D call: TRBD1 (6 bases). There are 15 residues in the CDR3. Trimming took off 7 bases at V and 4 bases at J, with 17 bases between the two ends. Per germline, CDR1 MGHRA and CDR2 YSYEKL. CDR3 loop: CASTKGGGHGNTIYF. In DNA form, the CDR3 reads TGCGCCAGCACCAAAGGGGGGGGACACGGAAACACCATATATTTT.

The chain combines TRBV29-1 with TRBJ1-1, with TRBD1 matching 8 bases. Germline assignment: CDR1 SQVTM and CDR2 ANQGSEA. With 2 bases clipped from V and 5 bases from J, the junction kept 7 bases outside the gene matches. The CDR3 is 14 residues long. CDR3 protein: CSVELGQGGTEAFF. CDR3 bases: TGCAGCGTTGAACTAGGACAGGGAGGGACTGAAGCTTTCTTT.

The chain carries TRBV5-4 and TRBJ1-3, with unresolved D. Germline assignment: CDR1 SGHNT and CDR2 YYREEE (reference sequence). V was clipped by 0 bases and J by 4 bases, with 11 bases between them. This CDR3 is 15 amino acids long. The CDR3 reads CASSLEAGRGNTIYF. The CDR3, as DNA: TGTGCCAGCAGCTTGGAGGCGGGAAGGGGAAACACCATATATTTT.

The rearrangement uses TRBV9 and TRBJ1-2; D gene uncertain. The CDR3 length is 15 residues. Germline V CDR1 and CDR2: SGDLS, YYNGEE. Trimming shortened V by 4 bases and J by 4 bases, and 17 bases separated the two germline ends. The CDR3 nucleotides are TGTGCCAGCAGCCCCTCGACCCGCGATCCCTATGGCTACACCTTC. This codes for CASSPSTRDPYGYTF.

This clone was detected only once. The chain employs TRBV10-1 and TRBJ1-1, with D perhaps TRBD1 (6 bases). The CDR3 is made up of 13 amino acids. The germline V gene has CDR1 WNHNN and CDR2 SYGVQD (reference sequence). V lost 8 bases, J lost 6 bases, and 16 bases lay in between. CDR3 sequence: CASSTGVRAEAFF. Here the CDR3 DNA reads TGCGCCAGCTCGACAGGTGTAAGGGCTGAAGCTTTCTTT.

As for this clone: Other DNA sequences of this sample code for an identical CDR3. This rearrangement joins TRBV2 to TRBJ2-2, with a tentative D call TRBD2 (6 bases). Germline V gene data show CDR1 as SNHLY and CDR2 as FYNNEI. The ends were cut back, 7 bases at V and 5 bases at J, with 17 bases in the middle. The CDR3 is made up of 15 amino acids. CDR3 sequence reads: CASTPGLPYTGELFF. Here the CDR3 DNA reads TGTGCCAGCACGCCGGGACTCCCGTATACCGGGGAGCTGTTTTTT.

Here the CDR3 reads CASSSVTSPLHF. In DNA form, the CDR3 reads TGTGCCAGCAGCTCAGTTACTTCACCCCTCCACTTT. The V gene is TRBV5-4, the J gene TRBJ1-6; D gene unclear. This CDR3 region has 12 residues. Germline assignment: CDR1 SGHNT and CDR2 YYREEE (reference sequence). V lost 3 bases and J 9 bases, leaving 7 bases between the germline ends.

The chain has TRBV4-2 and TRBJ2-3; D remains ambiguous. This CDR3 is 16 amino acids long. V shed 0 bases and J shed 0 bases, with 10 bases lying between them. CDR1 and CDR2 (germline): LGHNA, YNFKEQ. This CDR3 is CASSQELYGSTDTQYF. As DNA, the CDR3 is TGTGCCAGCAGCCAAGAACTCTACGGGAGCACAGATACGCAGTATTTT.

V gene TRBV2 combines with J gene TRBJ2-1, with TRBD1 matching over 12 bases. J gave up 3 bases and V 11 bases, and 20 bases lay outside the gene matches. The CDR3 is 19 residues long. The V gene's germline CDR1 is SNHLY and CDR2 FYNNEI. The CDR3 region has the DNA TGTGCCGGCTCCGTAACGGGGACAGGGGGCGCCTCTTACTACAATGAGCAGTTCTTC. It specifies CAGSVTGTGGASYYNEQFF.

The chain is built from TRBV7-9 and TRBJ2-2, with 8 bases fitting TRBD2. V lost 3 bases to trimming and J lost 6 bases; unmatched junction nucleotides: 12. The CDR3 contains 17 residues. CDR1 is SEHNR, CDR2 FQNEAQ, per germline (reference sequence). CDR3: CASSLRAFAGGPGELFF. The CDR3 DNA is TGTGCCAGCAGCTTGAGGGCCTTTGCGGGGGGCCCCGGGGAGCTGTTTTTT.

This clone was seen a single time. The sample has other DNA sequences that encode this CDR3 too. The chain combines TRBV20-1 with TRBJ2-5, with unresolved D. Germline lookup yields CDR1 DFQATT and CDR2 SNEGSKA (reference sequence). This CDR3 has 11 amino acids. V was shortened by 1 base and J by 4 bases, with 4 bases between the two germline ends. CDR3 loop: CSARGVETQYF. The CDR3 nucleotides read TGCAGTGCTAGAGGGGTAGAGACCCAGTACTTC.

This rearrangement joins TRBV7-9 to TRBJ2-3; no firm D call. Per germline, CDR1 SEHNR and CDR2 FQNEAQ (reference sequence). The ends were cut back, 2 bases at V and 0 bases at J, with 12 bases in the middle. This CDR3 region has 16 residues. The CDR3 region has the DNA TGTGCCAGCAGCTTATCAAGTGGATCTAGCACAGATACGCAGTATTTT. It specifies CASSLSSGSSTDTQYF.

V usage is TRBV14 and J usage is TRBJ1-2, with a possible D match to TRBD1 (6 bases). V was clipped by 1 base and J by 3 bases, with 18 bases between them. CDR1 SGHDN and CDR2 FVKESK come from the germline V gene. The CDR3 consists of 17 residues. The CDR3 sequence is CASSQAPQGLLDYGYTF. As DNA, the CDR3 is TGTGCCAGCAGCCAAGCCCCACAGGGCCTATTGGACTATGGCTACACCTTC.

V and J are TRBV5-1 and TRBJ2-3, with D perhaps matching TRBD2 (6 bases). The V end was cut by 3 bases, the J end by 3 bases, with 14 bases between. CDR1 is SGHRS, CDR2 YFSETQ, per germline. This CDR3 has 15 residues. For the CDR3, the DNA is TGCGCCAGCAGCTCAGGACCCGGGAGTACAGATACGCAGTATTTT. It codes for CASSSGPGSTDTQYF.

The rearrangement links TRBV7-9 to TRBJ2-3; D gene ambiguous. Germline assignment: CDR1 SEHNR and CDR2 FQNEAQ (reference sequence). The V and J ends lost 10 bases and 0 bases respectively, with 14 bases between them. This CDR3 spans 14 amino acids. The CDR3 spells CAIDPGDSTDTQYF. CDR3 coding DNA: TGTGCCATCGACCCTGGGGATAGCACAGATACGCAGTATTTT. Combining the CDR3 with reference TRBV7-9 and TRBJ2-3 gives the whole variable domain DTGVSQNPRHKITKRGQNVTFRCDPISEHNRLYWYRQTLGQGPEFLTYFQNEAQLEKSRLLSDRFSAERPKGSFSTLEIQRTEQGDSAMYLCAIDPGDSTDTQYFGPGTRLTVL.

The rearrangement links TRBV12-2 to TRBJ2-4; the table's D call TRBD1 went unverified against the DNA. TRBV12-2 is given as a pseudogene. There are 16 residues in the CDR3. The CDR3: CASRCRDSRAKNIQYF. The CDR3 nucleotides are TGTGCAAGTCGCTGTCGGGACAGCCGAGCCAAAAACATTCAGTACTTC.